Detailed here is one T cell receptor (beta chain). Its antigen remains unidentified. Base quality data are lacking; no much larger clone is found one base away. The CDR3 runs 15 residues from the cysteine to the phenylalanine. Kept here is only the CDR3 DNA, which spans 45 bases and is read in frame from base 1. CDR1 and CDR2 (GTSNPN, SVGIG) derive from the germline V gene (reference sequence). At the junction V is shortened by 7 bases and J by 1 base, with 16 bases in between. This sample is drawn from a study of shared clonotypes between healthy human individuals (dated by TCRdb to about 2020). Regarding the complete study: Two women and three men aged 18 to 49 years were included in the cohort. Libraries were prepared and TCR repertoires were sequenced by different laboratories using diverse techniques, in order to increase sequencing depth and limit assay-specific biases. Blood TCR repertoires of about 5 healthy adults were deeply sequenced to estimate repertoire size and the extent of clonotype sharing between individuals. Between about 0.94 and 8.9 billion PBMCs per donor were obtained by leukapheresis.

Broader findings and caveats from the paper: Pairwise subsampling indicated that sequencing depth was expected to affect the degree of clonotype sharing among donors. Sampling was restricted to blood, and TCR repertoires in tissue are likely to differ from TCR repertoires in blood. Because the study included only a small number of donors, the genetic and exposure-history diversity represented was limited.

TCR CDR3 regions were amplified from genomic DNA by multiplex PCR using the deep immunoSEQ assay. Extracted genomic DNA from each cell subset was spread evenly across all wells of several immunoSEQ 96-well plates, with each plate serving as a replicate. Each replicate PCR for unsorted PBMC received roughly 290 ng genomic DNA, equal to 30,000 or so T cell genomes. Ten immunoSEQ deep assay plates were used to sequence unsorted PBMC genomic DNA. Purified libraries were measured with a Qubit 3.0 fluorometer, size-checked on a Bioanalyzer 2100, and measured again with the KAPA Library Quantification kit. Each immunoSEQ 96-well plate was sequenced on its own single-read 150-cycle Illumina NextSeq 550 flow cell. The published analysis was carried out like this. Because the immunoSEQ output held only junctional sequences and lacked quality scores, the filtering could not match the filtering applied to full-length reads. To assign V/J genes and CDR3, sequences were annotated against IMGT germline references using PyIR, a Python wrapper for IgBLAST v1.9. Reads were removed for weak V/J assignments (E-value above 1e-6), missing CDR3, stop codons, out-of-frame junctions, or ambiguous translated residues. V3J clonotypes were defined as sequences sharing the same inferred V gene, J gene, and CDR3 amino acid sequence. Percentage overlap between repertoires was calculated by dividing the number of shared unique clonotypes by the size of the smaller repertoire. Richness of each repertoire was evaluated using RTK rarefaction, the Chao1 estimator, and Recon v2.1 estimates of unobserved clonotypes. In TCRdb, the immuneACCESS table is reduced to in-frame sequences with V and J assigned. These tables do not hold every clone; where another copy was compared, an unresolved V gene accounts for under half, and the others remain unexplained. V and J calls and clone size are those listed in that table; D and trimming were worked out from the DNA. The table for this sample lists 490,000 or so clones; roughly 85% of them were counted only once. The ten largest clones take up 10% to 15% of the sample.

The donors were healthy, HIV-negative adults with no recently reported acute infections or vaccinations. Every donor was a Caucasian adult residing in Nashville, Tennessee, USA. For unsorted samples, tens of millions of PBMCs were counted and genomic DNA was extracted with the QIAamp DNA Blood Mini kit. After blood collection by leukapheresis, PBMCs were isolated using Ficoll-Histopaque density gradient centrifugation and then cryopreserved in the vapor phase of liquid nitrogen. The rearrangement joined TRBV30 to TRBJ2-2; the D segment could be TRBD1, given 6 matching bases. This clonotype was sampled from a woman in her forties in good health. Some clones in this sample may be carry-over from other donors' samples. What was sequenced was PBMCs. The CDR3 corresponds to CAYLKGQMNTGELFF. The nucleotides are TGTGCCTACTTAAAGGGACAAATGAACACCGGGGAGCTGTTTTTT.